Listed below are T cell receptor beta chains from one sample, sequenced in a study of identifying expanded T cells in peripheral blood. Clones were read by immunoSEQ multiplex PCR, and TCRdb kept only the in-frame ones, dropping some. The table shows around 50,000 clones, with around nine tenths occurring only once. Input material: blood. The receptors originated from a person aged 18 to 70 in good health. Both conserved end residues are part of each CDR3. D genes are given only for firm matches. A row's size may be missing; if present it is once, few, many or a size class.

abundance	d_gene	v_gene	j_gene	CDR3nt	CDR3aa
NA	TRBD2	TRBV18	TRBJ2-7	TGTGCCAGCTCATCCAAGGGAGCGGGGTGGTACGAGCAGTACTTC	CASSSKGAGWYEQYF
few	NA	TRBV7-2	TRBJ1-2	TGTGCCAGCAGCCTCCCGGTGGTCAGTGCAAACTATGGCTACACCTTC	CASSLPVVSANYGYTF
NA	TRBD2	TRBV10-1	TRBJ2-3	TGCGCCAGCACCGGGACTAGCCCCACAGATACGCAGTATTTT	CASTGTSPTDTQYF
NA	NA	TRBV11-3	TRBJ2-1	TGTGCCAGCAGTTTAGTCGAGCGAAGAGAGCAGTTCTTC	CASSLVERREQFF
NA	NA	TRBV19	TRBJ2-2	TGTGCCAGTAATTTAGGGGCCGCGAACACCGGGGAGCTGTTTTTT	CASNLGAANTGELFF
NA	NA	TRBV7-8	TRBJ2-1	TGTGCCAGCAGCTTAGCGCAAAGTTACAATGAGCAGTTCTTC	CASSLAQSYNEQFF
NA	NA	TRBV6-1	TRBJ1-2	TGTGCCAGCAGTGAAGGGGAACTCGCCGGCTACACCTTC	CASSEGELAGYTF
NA	NA	TRBV9	TRBJ2-1	TGTGCCAGCAGCGTAGGAGGCAGCACTTACAATGAGCAGTTCTTC	CASSVGGSTYNEQFF
NA	NA	TRBV4-3	TRBJ1-2	TGCGCCAGCAGCCAAGATTTCGGGAATGGCTACACCTTC	CASSQDFGNGYTF
NA	NA	TRBV11-2	TRBJ2-1	TGTGCCAGCAGTCTTCGGAGCGGCGTTAGGGACAATGAGCAGTTCTTC	CASSLRSGVRDNEQFF
NA	NA	TRBV29-1	TRBJ2-7	TGCAGCGTGCCTAATGGCCGACACCCCTACGAGCAGTACTTC	CSVPNGRHPYEQYF
NA	NA	TRBV7-2	TRBJ2-5	TGTGCCAGCAGCTTCTCGGAGACCCAGTACTTC	CASSFSETQYF
once	NA	TRBV12-5	TRBJ1-3	TGTGCTAGTGGCTCTGAGAGCCGAGAGAGTGGAAACACCATATATTTT	CASGSESRESGNTIYF
NA	TRBD1	TRBV5-1	TRBJ1-1	TGCGCCAGCAGTCCGCCGACAGGGGGTAACACTGAAGCTTTCTTT	CASSPPTGGNTEAFF
NA	NA	TRBV29-1	TRBJ2-5	TGCAGCGTTGAGGTAGAGACCCAGTACTTC	CSVEVETQYF
NA	TRBD1	TRBV4-3	TRBJ1-1	TGCGCCAGCAGCCAAGACGCACAGGGGTGGGGCACTGAAGCTTTCTTT	CASSQDAQGWGTEAFF
NA	TRBD1	TRBV5-4	TRBJ2-7	TGTGCCAGCAGCCCGGACAGGGAAAGGGACGAGCAGTACTTC	CASSPDRERDEQYF
NA	NA	TRBV10-3	TRBJ2-6	TGTGCCATCAGTGAGTCACCTACAGGGACGTCTGGGGCCAACGTCCTGACTTTC	CAISESPTGTSGANVLTF
NA	NA	TRBV5-1	TRBJ1-2	TGCGCCAGCAGCCCTGAGGGAGGATACTATGGCTACACCTTC	CASSPEGGYYGYTF
NA	NA	TRBV7-2	TRBJ2-7	TGTGCCAGCAGCTTAGCCGGGCGGGGAGCCCGCTACGAGCAGTACTTC	CASSLAGRGARYEQYF
NA	NA	TRBV29-1	TRBJ2-7	TGCAGCGTTGGTGGAGCCTACGAGCAGTACTTC	CSVGGAYEQYF
NA	NA	TRBV28	TRBJ2-6	TGTGCCAGCAGTTTGGCAGGCTGGGCCAACGTCCTGACTTTC	CASSLAGWANVLTF
NA	NA	TRBV4-2	TRBJ2-2	TGTGCCAGCAGCCAAGGACTAGACACCGGGGAGCTGTTTTTT	CASSQGLDTGELFF
once	NA	TRBV7-2	TRBJ1-5	TGTGCCAGCAGCTTAGTGGGGAAACAGCCCCAGCATTTT	CASSLVGKQPQHF
NA	NA	TRBV30	TRBJ1-6	TGTGCCAGTACTTCCGTAGCCAATTCACCCCTCCACTTT	CASTSVANSPLHF
NA	NA	TRBV11-2	TRBJ2-7	TGTGCCAGCAGCTTATTTGGGGCGTACGAGCAGTACTTC	CASSLFGAYEQYF
NA	NA	TRBV7-2	TRBJ2-7	TGTGCCAGCACCACGGGCAGGGGGGACTACGAGCAGTACTTC	CASTTGRGDYEQYF
NA	TRBD1	TRBV28	TRBJ1-4	TGTGCCAGCACCCCCCGTGGGACAGGGAGTGAAAAACTGTTTTTT	CASTPRGTGSEKLFF
NA	NA	TRBV15	TRBJ2-1	TGTGCCACCAGCAGAGGGCTAACCTATCCCAACAATGAGCAGTTCTTC	CATSRGLTYPNNEQFF